The 15 T cell receptor beta chains below come from one sample, sequenced in a study of cytotoxic CD8 clonotypes in ibrutinib-treated CLL. TCRdb's table, derived via immunoSEQ multiplex PCR, lists solely in-frame clones and lacks some. The data show about 140,000 clones, 60% to 80% seen once. The sample consisted of PBMCs, taken after 12 months of ibrutinib treatment. The receptors come from a human donor with chronic lymphocytic leukemia.

The V and J genes are TRBV19 and TRBJ1-5, with D unresolved. Trimming took off 5 bases at V and 0 bases at J, with 11 bases between the two ends. In germline, CDR1 is LNHDA, CDR2 SQIVND (reference sequence). The CDR3 runs 15 residues. As DNA, the CDR3 is TGTGCCAGTAGTGGACGTGGAGGTAGCAATCAGCCCCAGCATTTT. Encoded protein: CASSGRGGSNQPQHF.

The J gene is TRBJ2-1, the V gene TRBV15, with TRBD2 matching 10 bases. The CDR3 covers 16 residues. Germline V gene lookup returns CDR1 LNHNV and CDR2 YYDKDF (reference sequence). V trimming: 3 bases; J trimming: 2 bases; junction bases outside the gene matches: 4. The CDR3 loop is CATSRTSGPTYNEQFF. The CDR3 bases are TGTGCCACCAGCAGGACTAGCGGGCCAACCTACAATGAGCAGTTCTTC.

CDR3 nucleotide sequence: TGTGCCAGCCGCCATCCGGGGACAGGGAAATATGGCTACACCTTC. Translation gives CASRHPGTGKYGYTF. This rearrangement joins TRBV28 to TRBJ1-2, with 9 bases aligning to TRBD1. The germline gives CDR1 MDHEN, CDR2 SYDVKM. After removal of 8 bases from V and 5 bases from J, the junction contained 12 bases not matched to a gene. CDR3 size: 15 residues.

This chain links TRBV5-1 with TRBJ1-4; D gene ambiguous. Trimming took off 0 bases at V and 0 bases at J, with 3 bases between the two ends. This CDR3 spans 14 amino acids. CDR1 and CDR2 (germline): SGHRS, YFSETQ. CDR3 loop: CASSLEPTNEKLFF. In nucleotides, the CDR3 is TGCGCCAGCAGCTTGGAACCAACTAATGAAAAACTGTTTTTT.

The chain joins TRBV10-3 to TRBJ2-3; D gene unclear. Germline CDR1 ENHRY, CDR2 SYGVKD. V lost 2 bases, J lost 0 bases, and 12 bases lay in between. This CDR3 has 16 residues. The CDR3 protein is CAISEAALSSTDTQYF. The CDR3 coding sequence is TGTGCCATCAGTGAGGCAGCTTTATCTAGCACAGATACGCAGTATTTT.

The V and J genes are TRBV4-2 and TRBJ1-2; weak D call: TRBD1 (5 bases). In germline, CDR1 is LGHNA, CDR2 YNFKEQ. The CDR3 loop spans 17 amino acids. V was clipped by 0 bases and J by 6 bases, with 20 bases between them. CDR3 region: CASSQDLSPGGTHGYTF. CDR3 coding DNA: TGTGCCAGCAGCCAAGATCTGAGTCCGGGGGGGACCCATGGCTACACCTTC.

In DNA form, the CDR3 reads TGTGCCAGCAGTTTAGCCAGTAATGGGGAGTACGAGCAGTACTTC. Residues: CASSLASNGEYEQYF. This rearrangement joins TRBV28 to TRBJ2-7, with D perhaps matching TRBD2 (5 bases). Germline V CDR1 and CDR2: MDHEN, SYDVKM. V lost 2 bases and J 4 bases, leaving 15 bases between the germline ends. There are 15 residues in the CDR3.

The rearrangement links TRBV6-5 to TRBJ2-7; D is uncertain. Trimming removed 6 bases from V and 5 bases from J, with 14 bases in between. The CDR3 contains 13 residues. The germline V gene encodes CDR1 MNHEY and CDR2 SVGAGI. CDR3 amino acids: CASSIGRNNEQYF. DNA of the CDR3: TGTGCCAGCAGCATCGGACGTAATAACGAGCAGTACTTC.

The chain is built from TRBV5-1 and TRBJ1-6; the match to TRBD1 covers 10 bases. The CDR3 totals 15 residues. Germline V gives CDR1 SGHRS, CDR2 YFSETQ. The V gene end was trimmed by 4 bases and the J gene end by 10 bases; junction bases not matched to a gene: 8. CDR3 loop: CASSGGQGFGSPLHF. The CDR3 DNA sequence: TGCGCCAGCAGCGGGGGACAGGGGTTTGGGTCACCCCTCCACTTT.

The chain has TRBV7-9 and TRBJ2-6; weak D call: TRBD1 (6 bases). The CDR3 consists of 18 residues. Trimming left V 4 bases short and J 1 base short, with 17 bases between. Germline V gene data show CDR1 as SEHNR and CDR2 as FQNEAQ (reference sequence). CDR3 in amino acids: CASSSSSRGTSGANVLTF. The DNA of the CDR3 is TGTGCCAGCAGCTCAAGTAGCAGGGGAACTTCTGGGGCCAACGTCCTGACTTTC.

V is TRBV7-9 and J is TRBJ2-1; no clear D. Trimming left V 6 bases short and J 5 bases short, with 14 bases between. The length of the CDR3 is 14 residues. In germline, CDR1 is SEHNR, CDR2 FQNEAQ (reference sequence). CDR3 protein: CASRSWEIHNEQFF. The CDR3 DNA reads TGTGCCAGCAGATCGTGGGAAATTCACAATGAGCAGTTCTTC.

V usage is TRBV4-2 and J usage is TRBJ2-7; TRBD2 matches 14 bases. V lost 4 bases, J lost 6 bases, and 14 bases stayed unmatched. This CDR3 comprises 18 residues. CDR1 is LGHNA and CDR2 is YNFKEQ in the germline V gene. The CDR3 spells CASSRYSGTSGSLGEQYF. Here the CDR3 DNA reads TGTGCCAGCAGCCGTTACTCCGGGACTAGCGGGAGTCTGGGCGAGCAGTACTTC.

The chain uses TRBV7-9 and TRBJ2-7; D possibly corresponds to TRBD2 (5 bases). V was clipped by 1 base and J by 1 base, with 8 bases between them. The CDR3 has 14 amino acids. Germline V CDR1 and CDR2: SEHNR, FQNEAQ (reference sequence). The CDR3 loop reads CASSLGRTSYEQYF. The CDR3 bases are TGTGCCAGCAGCTTAGGAAGGACTTCCTACGAGCAGTACTTC.

The rearrangement uses TRBV19 and TRBJ1-5; the match to TRBD1 covers 7 bases. The CDR3 totals 14 residues. The V gene end was trimmed by 6 bases and the J gene end by 4 bases; junction bases not matched to a gene: 6. Germline lookup yields CDR1 LNHDA and CDR2 SQIVND (reference sequence). In DNA form, the CDR3 reads TGTGCCAGTAGGTTAATACAGGGGAATCAGCCCCAGCATTTT. Translating gives CASRLIQGNQPQHF.

The chain combines TRBV30 with TRBJ2-2, with 8 bases aligning to TRBD2. From germline, CDR1 is GTSNPN and CDR2 SVGIG (reference sequence). The CDR3 runs to 18 residues. V was clipped by 7 bases and J by 6 bases; unmatched bases: 22. The CDR3 is CASYFPLFSGGRAGELFF. CDR3 in DNA: TGTGCCTCCTATTTCCCCCTCTTCTCGGGGGGGAGGGCCGGGGAGCTGTTTTTT.